These T cell receptor beta chains were read from a single sample in a study of T cell responses to AZD1222 COVID-19 vaccine. Measured with immunoSEQ multiplex PCR; TCRdb has only the in-frame clones, and not every one. The sample lists about 140,000 clones, 85% to 90% seen once, with 5.5% in the top ten. This specimen was peripheral blood, taken on day 0 of AZD1222 vaccination. These receptors came from an adult in good health. CDR3s include the opening cysteine and the closing phenylalanine or tryptophan. The order of the fields is V gene, clone size, J gene, D gene, CDR3 protein, CDR3 DNA. The D gene is left open where the match is weak. Some rows have no size entry. The others give once, few or many, or a class for an expanded clone.

TRBV5-1,-,TRBJ2-5,-,CASSPTKEGETQYF,TGCGCCAGCAGCCCCACAAAGGAGGGAGAGACCCAGTACTTC
TRBV30,-,TRBJ2-5,TRBD2,CAWGTSGSVKTQYF,TGTGCCTGGGGGACTAGCGGGAGCGTGAAGACCCAGTACTTC
TRBV9,-,TRBJ1-2,-,CASSLGPPDGYTF,TGTGCCAGCAGCTTAGGACCCCCAGATGGCTACACCTTC
TRBV7-3,-,TRBJ2-7,-,CASSLTAGAPHEQYF,TGTGCCAGCAGCTTGACCGCGGGGGCCCCCCACGAGCAGTACTTC
TRBV9,-,TRBJ2-1,TRBD2,CASSATSGKGGEQFF,TGTGCCAGCAGCGCGACTAGCGGGAAAGGAGGTGAGCAGTTCTTC
TRBV5-6,-,TRBJ1-5,-,CASSLRGRNQPQHF,TGTGCCAGCAGCTTGCGCGGGCGCAATCAGCCCCAGCATTTT
TRBV3-1/TRBV3-2,-,TRBJ1-2,-,CASSQDHRYTF,TGTGCCAGCAGCCAAGATCACCGCTACACCTTC
TRBV5-1,-,TRBJ1-2,-,CASSSNRVDNYGYTF,TGCGCCAGCAGCTCGAACAGGGTTGATAACTATGGCTACACCTTC
TRBV19,once,TRBJ2-5,TRBD2,CASTGSGSFETQYF,TGTGCCAGTACCGGTAGCGGGAGTTTCGAGACCCAGTACTTC
TRBV6-4,once,TRBJ2-3,TRBD1,CASRSGTGPTDTQYF,TGTGCCAGCAGGTCGGGGACAGGGCCCACAGATACGCAGTATTTT
TRBV19,-,TRBJ1-1,-,CASSVGQGNTEAFF,TGTGCCAGTAGTGTAGGCCAGGGGAACACTGAAGCTTTCTTT
TRBV30,-,TRBJ1-1,-,CAWSVEFVNTEAFF,TGTGCCTGGAGTGTAGAATTCGTGAACACTGAAGCTTTCTTT
TRBV27,-,TRBJ2-7,TRBD2,CASKGLAGYSYEQYF,TGTGCCAGCAAGGGACTAGCGGGCTACTCCTACGAGCAGTACTTC
TRBV7-9,-,TRBJ1-4,-,CASSPGTATNEKLFF,TGTGCCAGCAGCCCGGGGACTGCAACTAATGAAAAACTGTTTTTT
TRBV5-1,once,TRBJ2-7,-,CASSLRLAEGEQYF,TGCGCCAGCAGCTTGAGGCTGGCTGAGGGCGAGCAGTACTTC
TRBV13,-,TRBJ2-7,-,CASSSTGYEQYF,TGTGCCAGCAGCTCTACAGGGTACGAGCAGTACTTC
TRBV6-2/TRBV6-3,-,TRBJ2-3,-,CASSRHTDTQYF,TGTGCCAGCAGTCGACATACAGATACGCAGTATTTT
TRBV30,-,TRBJ1-2,-,CAWSVFSVGYGYTF,TGTGCCTGGAGTGTTTTTTCGGTGGGCTATGGCTACACCTTC
TRBV5-4,-,TRBJ2-7,-,CASERESSYEQYF,TGTGCCAGCGAGCGCGAGAGCTCCTACGAGCAGTACTTC
TRBV5-5,-,TRBJ2-7,TRBD2,CASSHPGGGEQYF,TGTGCCAGCAGCCACCCTGGCGGGGGAGAGCAGTACTTC
TRBV4-1,-,TRBJ1-3,-,CASSPSFRWDTIYF,TGCGCCAGCAGCCCCTCCTTTAGGTGGGACACCATATATTTT
TRBV25-1,-,TRBJ2-5,-,CASRGGRRLQETQYF,TGTGCCAGCAGGGGGGGTCGCAGACTCCAAGAGACCCAGTACTTC
TRBV7-8,-,TRBJ1-1,TRBD1,CASSLGRTITGVHTEAFF,TGTGCCAGCAGCTTAGGAAGGACCATTACAGGGGTTCACACTGAAGCTTTCTTT
TRBV3-1/TRBV3-2,-,TRBJ1-4,TRBD1,CASSQGGTANEKLFF,TGTGCCAGCAGCCAAGGGGGGACAGCTAATGAAAAACTGTTTTTT
TRBV4-3,-,TRBJ2-6,-,CASSQDSGAGANVLTF,TGCGCCAGCAGCCAAGATTCAGGGGCCGGGGCCAACGTCCTGACTTTC
TRBV27,-,TRBJ1-3,-,CASSGTSSGGNTIYF,TGTGCCAGCAGCGGAACTTCCTCGGGGGGAAACACCATATATTTT
TRBV28,-,TRBJ2-1,-,CASSLRVAPRYNEQFF,TGTGCCAGCAGCCTCCGCGTAGCGCCTAGGTACAATGAGCAGTTCTTC
TRBV2,-,TRBJ2-1,TRBD2,CASTGTAGGYNEQFF,TGTGCCAGCACCGGAACAGCGGGAGGTTACAATGAGCAGTTCTTC
TRBV7-2,-,TRBJ1-4,-,CASSVTGTTNEKLFF,TGTGCCAGCAGCGTAACAGGGACAACTAATGAAAAACTGTTTTTT
TRBV27,-,TRBJ2-7,TRBD1,CASSDRGFHEQYF,TGTGCCAGCAGCGACAGGGGGTTCCACGAGCAGTACTTC
TRBV10-3,-,TRBJ1-2,TRBD1,CAISDPDRGGYGYTF,TGTGCCATCAGTGACCCGGACAGGGGAGGCTATGGCTACACCTTC
TRBV21-1,-,TRBJ2-2,-,CASSPPRVYTGELFF,TGTGCCAGCAGCCCTCCGAGGGTATACACCGGGGAGCTGTTTTTT
TRBV5-4,once,TRBJ2-1,TRBD2,CASSLGTSAINEQFF,TGTGCCAGCAGCCTGGGGACTAGCGCAATCAATGAGCAGTTCTTC
TRBV28,-,TRBJ1-6,TRBD1,CASERGQGGNSPLHF,TGTGCCAGTGAAAGGGGGCAGGGAGGTAATTCACCCCTCCACTTT
TRBV19,-,TRBJ1-5,-,CASSIIAGGNQPQHF,TGTGCCAGTAGTATAATAGCCGGCGGCAATCAGCCCCAGCATTTT
TRBV2,-,TRBJ2-2,TRBD1,CASSESQGTATFFTGELFF,TGTGCCAGCAGTGAAAGTCAGGGGACAGCAACCTTCTTCACCGGGGAGCTGTTTTTT
TRBV2,-,TRBJ2-2,TRBD2,CASSPTSDTGELFF,TGTGCCAGCAGTCCTACTAGCGATACCGGGGAGCTGTTTTTT
TRBV6-6,-,TRBJ2-1,-,CASSSRLVEQFF,TGTGCCAGCAGTTCCAGACTAGTGGAGCAGTTCTTC
TRBV10-1,-,TRBJ2-6,-,CASSDWSGANVLTF,TGCGCCAGCAGTGATTGGTCTGGGGCCAACGTCCTGACTTTC
TRBV24-1,-,TRBJ1-2,-,CATSDPDRLYGYTF,TGTGCCACCAGTGACCCCGACAGGCTTTATGGCTACACCTTC
TRBV19,once,TRBJ1-1,-,CASNFARDTEAFF,TGTGCCAGTAACTTCGCTCGGGACACTGAAGCTTTCTTT
TRBV6-2/TRBV6-3,-,TRBJ1-2,-,CASSFFTDAYGYTF,TGTGCCAGCAGCTTTTTTACAGACGCCTATGGCTACACCTTC
TRBV5-1,-,TRBJ1-2,TRBD1,CASSPLASTGGRSYGYTF,TGCGCCAGCAGCCCTCTCGCGTCGACAGGGGGTCGGTCTTATGGCTACACCTTC
TRBV5-1,-,TRBJ2-5,TRBD2,CASRLAGQETQYF,TGCGCCAGCAGACTAGCGGGCCAAGAGACCCAGTACTTC
TRBV7-9,once,TRBJ2-2,TRBD1,CASSWGPGGTGELFF,TGTGCCAGCAGCTGGGGGCCAGGGGGCACCGGGGAGCTGTTTTTT
TRBV6-5,-,TRBJ1-5,-,CASSQTGRGQPQHF,TGTGCCAGCAGTCAGACAGGAAGGGGTCAGCCCCAGCATTTT
TRBV5-4,-,TRBJ2-1,-,CASSPGGRSKNNEQFF,TGTGCCAGCAGTCCTGGGGGCAGGTCGAAAAACAATGAGCAGTTCTTC
TRBV7-9,-,TRBJ2-3,TRBD2,CASSRWTSGSTDTQYF,TGTGCCAGCAGCCGCTGGACTAGCGGGAGCACAGATACGCAGTATTTT
TRBV7-2,-,TRBJ1-4,TRBD1,CASSPQRGPNEKLFF,TGTGCCAGCAGCCCACAGAGGGGGCCTAATGAAAAACTGTTTTTT
TRBV19,-,TRBJ1-1,-,CASSSGSGGNAEAFF,TGTGCCAGTAGTAGTGGTTCGGGGGGAAATGCTGAAGCTTTCTTT
TRBV19,-,TRBJ1-5,-,CASSMPDKSNQPQHF,TGTGCCAGTAGTATGCCGGACAAGAGCAATCAGCCCCAGCATTTT
TRBV25-1,-,TRBJ1-4,-,CASSTRGKANEKLFF,TGTGCCAGCAGTACCAGAGGGAAAGCGAATGAAAAACTGTTTTTT